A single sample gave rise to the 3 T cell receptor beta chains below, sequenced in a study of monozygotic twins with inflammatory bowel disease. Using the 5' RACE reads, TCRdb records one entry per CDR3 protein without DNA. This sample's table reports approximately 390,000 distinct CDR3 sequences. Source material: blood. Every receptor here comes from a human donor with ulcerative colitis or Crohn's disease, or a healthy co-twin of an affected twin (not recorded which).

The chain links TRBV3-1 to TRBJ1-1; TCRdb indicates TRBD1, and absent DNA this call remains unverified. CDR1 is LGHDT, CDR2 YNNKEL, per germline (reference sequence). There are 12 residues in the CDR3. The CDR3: CASSQAQGWAFF.

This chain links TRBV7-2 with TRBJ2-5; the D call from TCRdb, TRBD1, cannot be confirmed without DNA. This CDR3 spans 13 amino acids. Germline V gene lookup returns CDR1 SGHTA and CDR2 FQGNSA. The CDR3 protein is CASSGDRGETQYF. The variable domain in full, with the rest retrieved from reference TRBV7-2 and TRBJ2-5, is GAGVSQSPSNKVTEKGKDVELRCDPISGHTALYWYRQSLGQGLEFLIYFQGNSAPDKSGLPSDRFSAERTGGSVSTLTIQRTQQEDSAVYLCASSGDRGETQYFGPGTRLLVL.

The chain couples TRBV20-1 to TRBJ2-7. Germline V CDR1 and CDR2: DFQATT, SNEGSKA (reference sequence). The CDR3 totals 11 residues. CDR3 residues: CSARNLYEQYF.